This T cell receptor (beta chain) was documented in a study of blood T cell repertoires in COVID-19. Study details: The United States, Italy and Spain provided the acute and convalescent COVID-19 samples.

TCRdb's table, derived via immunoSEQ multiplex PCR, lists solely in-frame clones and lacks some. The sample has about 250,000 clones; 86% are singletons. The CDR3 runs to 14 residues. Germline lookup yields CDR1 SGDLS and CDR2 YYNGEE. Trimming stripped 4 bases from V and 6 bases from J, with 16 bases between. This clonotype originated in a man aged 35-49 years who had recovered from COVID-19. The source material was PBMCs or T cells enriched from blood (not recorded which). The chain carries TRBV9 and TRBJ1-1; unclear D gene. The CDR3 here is CASSPSGAPSEAFF. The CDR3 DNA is TGTGCCAGCAGCCCCTCGGGAGCACCTTCTGAAGCTTTCTTT.